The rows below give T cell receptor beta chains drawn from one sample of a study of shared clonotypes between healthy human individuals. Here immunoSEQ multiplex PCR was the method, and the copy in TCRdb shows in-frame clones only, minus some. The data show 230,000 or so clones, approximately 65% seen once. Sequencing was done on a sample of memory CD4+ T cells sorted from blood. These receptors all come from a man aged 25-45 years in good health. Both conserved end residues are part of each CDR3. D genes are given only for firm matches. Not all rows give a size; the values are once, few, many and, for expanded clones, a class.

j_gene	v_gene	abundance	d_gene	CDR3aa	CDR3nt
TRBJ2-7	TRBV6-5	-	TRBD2	CASSSGTSYEQYF	TGTGCCAGCAGCTCCGGGACTAGCTACGAGCAGTACTTC
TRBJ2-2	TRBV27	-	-	CASSTTGQPTTGELFF	TGTGCCAGCAGTACAACGGGACAACCCACCACCGGGGAGCTGTTTTTT
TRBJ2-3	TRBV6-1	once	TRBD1	CASRRPGQGENTQYF	TGTGCCAGCAGAAGACCGGGACAGGGTGAAAATACGCAGTATTTT
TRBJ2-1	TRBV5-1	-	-	CASSYSGEYNEQFF	TGCGCCAGCAGCTATAGCGGCGAATACAATGAGCAGTTCTTC
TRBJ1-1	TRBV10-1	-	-	CASSERTGREAFF	TGCGCCAGCAGTGAGCGCACAGGGAGAGAAGCTTTCTTT
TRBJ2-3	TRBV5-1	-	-	CASSWGPERPADTQYF	TGCGCCAGCAGCTGGGGTCCAGAGAGGCCCGCAGATACGCAGTATTTT
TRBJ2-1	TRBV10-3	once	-	CAISESVGTNEQFF	TGTGCCATCAGTGAGTCGGTGGGAACGAATGAGCAGTTCTTC
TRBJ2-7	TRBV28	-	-	CASRDHYEQYF	TGTGCCAGCAGGGACCACTACGAGCAGTACTTC
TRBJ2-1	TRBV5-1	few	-	CASSLDGVSYNEQFF	TGCGCCAGCAGCTTGGACGGAGTCTCCTACAATGAGCAGTTCTTC
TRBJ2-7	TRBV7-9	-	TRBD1	CASSYGQGLYEQYF	TGTGCCAGCAGCTATGGACAGGGCCTATACGAGCAGTACTTC
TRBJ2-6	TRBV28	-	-	CASTSPPGLPKPEANVLTF	TGTGCCAGCACCTCCCCCCCAGGACTTCCAAAGCCTGAGGCCAACGTCCTGACTTTC
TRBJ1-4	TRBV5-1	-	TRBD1	CASSLHTGGGRTNEKLFF	TGCGCCAGCAGCTTGCATACAGGGGGCGGTAGGACTAATGAAAAACTGTTTTTT
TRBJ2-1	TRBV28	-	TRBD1	CASSYGTGSYNEQFF	TGTGCCAGCAGCTACGGGACAGGCTCCTACAATGAGCAGTTCTTC
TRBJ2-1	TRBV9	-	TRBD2	CASSPLASGSNEQFF	TGTGCCAGCAGCCCCCTGGCTAGCGGGAGCAATGAGCAGTTCTTC
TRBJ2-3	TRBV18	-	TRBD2	CASSPLGLTSGRGTDTQYF	TGTGCCAGCTCACCACTTGGTCTGACTAGCGGGAGAGGAACAGATACGCAGTATTTT
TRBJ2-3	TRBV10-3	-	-	CAISPVTYTDTQYF	TGTGCCATCAGTCCCGTAACGTACACAGATACGCAGTATTTT
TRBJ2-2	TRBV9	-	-	CASSVAGVGTGELFF	TGTGCCAGCAGCGTGGCAGGAGTTGGCACCGGGGAGCTGTTTTTT
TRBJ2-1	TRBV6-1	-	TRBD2	CASSGTSGEYNEQFF	TGTGCCAGCAGTGGGACTAGCGGAGAATACAATGAGCAGTTCTTC
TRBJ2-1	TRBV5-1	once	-	CASSLEGHLYNEQFF	TGCGCCAGCAGCTTGGAGGGACATCTGTACAATGAGCAGTTCTTC
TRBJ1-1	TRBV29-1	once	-	CSVTVSMNTEAFF	TGCAGCGTGACAGTAAGCATGAACACTGAAGCTTTCTTT
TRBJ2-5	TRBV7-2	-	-	CASSLAGVETQYF	TGTGCCAGCAGCTTAGCGGGAGTTGAGACCCAGTACTTC
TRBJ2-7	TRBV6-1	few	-	CASRSTGLSAYEQYF	TGTGCCAGTAGAAGTACGGGATTATCTGCCTACGAGCAGTACTTC
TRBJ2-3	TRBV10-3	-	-	CAIRRGRSPTDTQYF	TGTGCCATCAGGAGAGGGAGGAGTCCCACAGATACGCAGTATTTT
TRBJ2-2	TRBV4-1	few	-	CASSQQQGIISGELFF	TGCGCCAGCAGCCAACAACAGGGTATTATCTCCGGGGAGCTGTTTTTT
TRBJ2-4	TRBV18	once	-	CASSPDLAKNIQYF	TGTGCCAGCTCACCCGATTTAGCCAAAAACATTCAGTACTTC
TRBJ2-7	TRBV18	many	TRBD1	CASSPPGQNEQYF	TGTGCCAGCTCACCCCCGGGACAGAACGAGCAGTACTTC
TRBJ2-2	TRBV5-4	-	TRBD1	CASSPRDRAGELFF	TGTGCCAGCAGCCCACGAGACAGGGCCGGGGAGCTGTTTTTT
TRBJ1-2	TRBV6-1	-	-	CASSGDLYYGYTF	TGTGCCAGCAGTGGGGACTTATACTATGGCTACACCTTC
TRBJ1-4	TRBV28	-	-	CASSLVPRHEKLFF	TGTGCCAGCAGTTTAGTCCCTCGTCATGAAAAACTGTTTTTT
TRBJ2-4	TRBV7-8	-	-	CASSLGGQLAKNIQYF	TGTGCCAGCAGCTTAGGAGGGCAGTTGGCCAAAAACATTCAGTACTTC
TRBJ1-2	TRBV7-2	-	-	CASSLLSTDYGYTF	TGTGCCAGCAGCTTACTGTCCACAGACTATGGCTACACCTTC
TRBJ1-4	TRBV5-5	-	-	CASRHTILATNEKLFF	TGTGCCAGCAGACACACGATACTAGCAACTAATGAAAAACTGTTTTTT
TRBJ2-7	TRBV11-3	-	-	CASSSKNYEQYF	TGTGCCAGCAGCTCCAAAAACTACGAGCAGTACTTC
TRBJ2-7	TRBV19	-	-	CASSIGLDYEQYF	TGTGCCAGTAGTATTGGGTTGGACTACGAGCAGTACTTC
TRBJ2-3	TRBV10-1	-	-	CASSGQGTDTQYF	TGCGCCAGCAGTGGACAGGGCACAGATACGCAGTATTTT
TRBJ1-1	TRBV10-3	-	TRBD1	CAISDPGQVNTEAFF	TGTGCCATCAGTGATCCGGGACAGGTGAACACTGAAGCTTTCTTT
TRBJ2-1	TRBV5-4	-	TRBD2	CASSPQERDLYNEQFF	TGTGCCAGCAGCCCACAGGAGCGGGACCTCTACAATGAGCAGTTCTTC
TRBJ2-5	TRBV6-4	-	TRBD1	CASSDRQGAKYF	TGTGCCAGCAGTGACCGACAGGGGGCAAAGTACTTC
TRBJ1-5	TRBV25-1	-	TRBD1	CASSDDTGGQGNQPQHF	TGTGCCAGCAGTGACGATACAGGGGGTCAAGGCAATCAGCCCCAGCATTTT
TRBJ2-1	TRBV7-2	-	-	CASSFDGSSYNEQFF	TGTGCCAGCAGCTTTGACGGGAGCTCCTACAATGAGCAGTTCTTC
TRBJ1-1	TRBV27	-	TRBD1	CASSFRTGGLGTEAFF	TGTGCCAGCAGTTTCCGGACAGGGGGGTTGGGCACTGAAGCTTTCTTT
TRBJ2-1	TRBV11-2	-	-	CASSLDYWGNEQFF	TGTGCCAGCAGCTTAGACTACTGGGGCAATGAGCAGTTCTTC
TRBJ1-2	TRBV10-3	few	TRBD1	CAIGDRDVLPAYTF	TGTGCCATCGGGGACAGGGATGTGCTGCCGGCTTACACCTTC
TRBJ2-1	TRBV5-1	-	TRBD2	CASSPGTSGYNEQFF	TGCGCCAGCAGTCCAGGGACTAGCGGCTACAATGAGCAGTTCTTC
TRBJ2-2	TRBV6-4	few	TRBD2	CASSVTSGSTGELFF	TGTGCCAGCAGTGTTACTAGCGGGAGCACCGGGGAGCTGTTTTTT
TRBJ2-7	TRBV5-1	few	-	CASSSGAVISWAPDFYEQYF	TGCGCCAGCAGCTCAGGGGCGGTCATTTCCTGGGCTCCTGATTTCTACGAGCAGTACTTC
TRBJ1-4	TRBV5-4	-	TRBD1	CASSPGQATTNEKLFF	TGTGCCAGCAGCCCGGGACAGGCAACAACTAATGAAAAACTGTTTTTT
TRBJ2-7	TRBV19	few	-	CASSIPGHGFYEQYF	TGTGCCAGTAGTATACCGGGACACGGATTCTACGAGCAGTACTTC
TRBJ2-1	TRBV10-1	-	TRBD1	CASSESMGQGRDEQFF	TGCGCCAGCAGTGAGTCTATGGGACAGGGTAGGGATGAGCAGTTCTTC
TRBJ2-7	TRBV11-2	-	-	CASSSRVTWRTDSYEQYF	TGTGCCAGCAGCTCTAGAGTTACCTGGCGGACAGACTCCTACGAGCAGTACTTC
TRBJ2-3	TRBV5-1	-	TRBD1	CASSSNGQGSADTQYF	TGCGCCAGCAGCTCGAACGGACAGGGATCGGCAGATACGCAGTATTTT
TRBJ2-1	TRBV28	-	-	CASSFPSYPDYEQFF	TGTGCCAGCAGTTTCCCTAGTTACCCGGACTACGAGCAGTTCTTC
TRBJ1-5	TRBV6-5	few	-	CASSYDGRGNQPQHF	TGTGCCAGCAGTTACGACGGCAGGGGCAATCAGCCCCAGCATTTT
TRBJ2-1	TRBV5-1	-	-	CASREGLSYNEQFF	TGCGCCAGCAGGGAGGGACTCTCCTACAATGAGCAGTTCTTC
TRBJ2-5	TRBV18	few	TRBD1	CASSPQTGGSGTQYF	TGTGCCAGCTCACCACAGACAGGGGGTTCAGGGACCCAGTACTTC